This T cell receptor beta chain was observed in a study of glioma-infiltrating T cells. General study findings and limits: Non-neoplastic patients had below-expected tissue-blood divergence, while all gliomas exceeded expectation.

This clonotype was recorded at least ten times. Its antigen is undetermined. The iRepertoire nested amplicon-rescue multiplex PCR amplified TCR alpha and beta CDR3s from RNA. For one-step reverse transcription and amplification, about 90-400 ng of tissue mRNA or PBMC total RNA was used. MiXCR was run by TCRdb on the multiplex PCR reads, yielding one entry per CDR3 protein. This table holds about 400,000 distinct CDR3 sequences, about two fifths found once. Material: glioma tissue, nonneoplastic brain tissue, or PBMCs (not recorded which). This sequence originates from a human donor with low-grade glioma or glioblastoma, undergoing nonglioma brain surgery, or in good health (not recorded which).

The CDR3 sequence is CATRLSSYEQYF. CDR3 nucleotides: TGTGCCACCCGTTTGAGCTCCTACGAGCAGTACTTC. This chain joins TRBV6-1 and TRBJ2-7; no clear D gene. V shed 10 bases and J shed 0 bases, with 10 bases lying between them. CDR3 size: 12 residues. In germline, CDR1 is MNHNS, CDR2 SASEGT.